This T cell receptor (beta chain) was identified during a study of shared clonotypes between healthy human individuals. The overall study: Each donor's CD4 naive and CD4 memory cells filled three plates apiece, CD8 naive two, and CD8 memory one. Study-level findings and limits: The study found lower generation probabilities in non-shared clonotypes than in those shared by all four donors.

Concerning this clone itself: Its antigen is still unknown.

The assay was immunoSEQ multiplex PCR, and TCRdb's table has in-frame clones only and misses some. Among about 2.1 million clones listed, just under 95% were seen once. Naive-designated CD8 cells lacked CD45RO, were positively enriched for CCR7, and omitted terminally differentiated effector memory CD45RA+ cells. The V gene lost 5 bases and the J gene lost 2 bases, with 16 bases spanning the gap. The CDR3 sequence is 15 residues long. CDR1 and CDR2 (germline): SGHVS, FNYEAQ. What was sequenced was naive CD8+ T cells from PBMCs. This rearrangement joins TRBV7-6 to TRBJ2-7, with D tentatively TRBD1 or TRBD2 (5 bases each). This clonotype was sampled from a man between 18 and 35 years old in good health. Some clones in this sample may be carry-over from other donors' samples. The CDR3, as DNA: TGTGCCAGCAGCAGAACCCGGGACCGAACCTACGAGCAGTACTTC. Translated, it gives CASSRTRDRTYEQYF.